Reported below is one TCR beta chain. Its antigen remains unknown. The data derive from a study of shared clonotypes between healthy human individuals. Whole-study context: Each donor contributed plates that comprised three CD4 naive, three CD4 memory, two CD8 naive and one CD8 memory. Findings of the study overall: Sharing across four donors was highest in naive CD4 (roughly 5%) and lowest in memory CD8 (approximately 0.4%).

Subsets obtained from CD4+ cells comprised CD45RA+ naive and CD45RA-negative memory cells. TCRdb's copy holds only in-frame clones and misses some; the assay was immunoSEQ multiplex PCR. The table shows 1,100,000 or so clones, with 75% to 85% occurring only once. Trimming at V came to 5 bases and at J to 7 bases, leaving 10 bases not matched to a gene. Germline V gene sequence: CDR1 MDHEN, CDR2 SYDVKM. The CDR3 is made up of 15 amino acids. The sample was memory CD4+ T cells from PBMCs. Subset in this sample: CD45RA-negative fraction. The TCR originated in a man younger than 30 in good health. Some clones in this sample may be carry-over from other donors' samples. The J gene is TRBJ2-2, the V gene TRBV28; 7 bases match TRBD1. The CDR3 region is CASSPDRSSGGELFF. The DNA of the CDR3 is TGTGCCAGCAGTCCGGACAGGAGTTCAGGCGGGGAGCTGTTTTTT.